A single T cell receptor beta chain is shown here with its context. The antigen is unknown. A sample-barcoded 5' primer and a J-beta primer mix were used in a second PCR of roughly 7 to 11 cycles. TCRdb called the 5' RACE reads again in MiXCR, with one record for every CDR3 protein. Counted here are about 800,000 distinct CDR3 sequences, 55% to 70% occurring once; the ten biggest clones make up roughly 20%. These data are taken from a study of blood T cells in healthy people across ages. The germline CDR1 and CDR2 sequences are SGHVS and FQNEAQ. Trimming took off 5 bases at V and 2 bases at J, with 7 bases between the two ends. The CDR3 has 13 residues. The study, taken as a whole, reports: Percentage of naive T cells showed a strong correlation with TCR beta diversity. The recorded TCR beta diversity per million T cells decreased in a roughly linear manner with age.

The chain couples TRBV7-8 to TRBJ1-5; no reliable D call. The sequenced material came from blood. This TCR was sampled from a man aged 30 to 45 in good health. The CDR3 loop is CASSQVGNQPQHF. The CDR3 DNA follows: TGTGCCAGCAGCCAGGTGGGCAATCAGCCCCAGCATTTT.